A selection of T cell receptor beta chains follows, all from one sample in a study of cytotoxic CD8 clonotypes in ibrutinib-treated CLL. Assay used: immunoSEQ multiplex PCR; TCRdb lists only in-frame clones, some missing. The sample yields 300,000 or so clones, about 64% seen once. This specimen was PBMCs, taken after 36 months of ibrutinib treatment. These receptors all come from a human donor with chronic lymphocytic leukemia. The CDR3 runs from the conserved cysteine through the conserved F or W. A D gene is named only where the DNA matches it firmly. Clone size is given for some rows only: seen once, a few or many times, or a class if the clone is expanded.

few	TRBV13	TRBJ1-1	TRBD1	CASSNRGVYTEAFF	TGTGCCAGCAGCAACAGGGGAGTCTACACTGAAGCTTTCTTT
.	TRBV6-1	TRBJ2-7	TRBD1	CASSDTRTGKSIYEQYF	TGTGCCAGCAGTGACACCAGGACAGGGAAAAGTATCTACGAGCAGTACTTC
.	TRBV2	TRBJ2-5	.	CASRTRGGQETQYF	TGTGCCAGCCGCACCCGAGGGGGACAAGAGACCCAGTACTTC
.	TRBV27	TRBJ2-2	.	CASSLLARANTGELFF	TGTGCCAGCAGTTTATTAGCTCGAGCGAACACCGGGGAGCTGTTTTTT
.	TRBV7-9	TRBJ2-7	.	CASSLVRGDSYEQYF	TGTGCCAGCAGCTTAGTTCGGGGCGACTCCTACGAGCAGTACTTC
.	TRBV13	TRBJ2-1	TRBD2	CASSPRTSGVGQQFF	TGTGCCAGCAGCCCCCGGACTAGCGGGGTTGGGCAACAGTTCTTC
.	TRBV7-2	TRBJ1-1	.	CASLLDILNTEAFF	TGTGCCAGTCTACTGGACATTCTGAACACTGAAGCTTTCTTT
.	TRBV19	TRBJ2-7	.	CASSSSEVSGSYEQYF	TGTGCCAGTAGTAGTTCCGAGGTTAGCGGCTCCTACGAGCAGTACTTC
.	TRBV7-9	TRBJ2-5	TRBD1	CASSFRDRGGETQYF	TGTGCCAGCAGCTTCCGGGACAGGGGCGGAGAGACCCAGTACTTC
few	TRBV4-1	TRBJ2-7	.	CASSQFQGGEQYF	TGCGCCAGCAGCCAGTTTCAGGGCGGCGAGCAGTACTTC
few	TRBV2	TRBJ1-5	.	CASWGAGQPQHF	TGTGCCAGCTGGGGCGCGGGTCAGCCCCAGCATTTT
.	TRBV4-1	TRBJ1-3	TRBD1	CASSQFGFTRDRDGNTIYF	TGCGCCAGCAGCCAATTTGGATTCACCCGGGACAGAGATGGAAACACCATATATTTT
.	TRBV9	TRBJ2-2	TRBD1	CASSVGPTGVDTGELFF	TGTGCCAGCAGCGTAGGCCCGACAGGGGTAGACACCGGGGAGCTGTTTTTT
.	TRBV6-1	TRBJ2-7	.	CASSEEGRRTPSYPRYEQYF	TGTGCCAGCAGTGAAGAGGGAAGAAGGACTCCAAGCTACCCCCGATACGAGCAGTACTTC
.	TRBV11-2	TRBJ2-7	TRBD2	CASSGTSGYEQYF	TGTGCCAGCAGCGGTACTAGCGGGTACGAGCAGTACTTC
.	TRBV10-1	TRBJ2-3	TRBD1	CASSPTGGRSDTQYF	TGCGCCAGCAGTCCAACAGGGGGCCGGTCAGATACGCAGTATTTT
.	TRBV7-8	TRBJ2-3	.	CASSLAAGHTQYF	TGTGCCAGCAGCTTAGCAGCCGGGCATACGCAGTATTTT
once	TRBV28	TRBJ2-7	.	CASSFGRGIYEQYF	TGTGCCAGCAGTTTCGGTAGGGGGATTTACGAGCAGTACTTC
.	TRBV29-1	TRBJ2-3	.	CSVVTFRTSTDTQYF	TGCAGCGTTGTGACTTTCAGAACTAGCACAGATACGCAGTATTTT
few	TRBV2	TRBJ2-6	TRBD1	CASIVDRAGANVLTF	TGTGCCAGCATTGTGGACAGGGCTGGGGCCAACGTCCTGACTTTC
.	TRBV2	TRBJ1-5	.	CASSEENLYNQPQHF	TGTGCCAGCAGTGAAGAAAACCTGTACAATCAGCCCCAGCATTTT
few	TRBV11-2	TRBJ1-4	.	CASSLDPRRIPLGKLFF	TGTGCCAGCAGCTTAGACCCACGGCGCATCCCTCTTGGAAAACTGTTTTTT
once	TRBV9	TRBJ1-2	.	CASSVDLRSYGYTF	TGTGCCAGCAGCGTAGATCTGCGGTCCTATGGCTACACCTTC
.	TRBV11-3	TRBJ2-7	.	CASSLGPREQYF	TGTGCCAGCAGCTTAGGTCCCCGCGAGCAGTACTTC
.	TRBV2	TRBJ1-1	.	CATLTQGEAFF	TGTGCCACCTTGACCCAGGGGGAAGCTTTCTTT
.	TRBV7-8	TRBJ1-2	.	CASSLVSGSSGGYTF	TGTGCCAGCAGCTTAGTGTCAGGGAGCTCCGGGGGCTACACCTTC
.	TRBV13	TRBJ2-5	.	CASSLPPGLDVQETQYF	TGTGCCAGCAGCTTGCCCCCTGGTCTGGACGTACAAGAGACCCAGTACTTC
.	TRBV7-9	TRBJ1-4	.	CASSLGQYATNEKLFF	TGTGCCAGCAGCTTGGGACAATATGCAACTAATGAAAAACTGTTTTTT
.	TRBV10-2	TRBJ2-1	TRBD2	CAAALAGGNNEQFF	TGCGCCGCGGCGCTAGCGGGAGGGAACAATGAGCAGTTCTTC
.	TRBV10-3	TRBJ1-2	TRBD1	CATQGAGGDYGYTF	TGTGCCACCCAGGGGGCCGGGGGGGACTATGGCTACACCTTC
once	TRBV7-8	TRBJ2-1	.	CASSPRLDEQFF	TGTGCCAGCAGCCCGCGACTAGATGAGCAGTTCTTC
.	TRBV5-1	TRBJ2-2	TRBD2	CASSLVGSGVGELFF	TGCGCCAGCAGCTTGGTTGGTAGCGGGGTCGGGGAGCTGTTTTTT
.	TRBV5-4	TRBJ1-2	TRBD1	CASSGGQRNYGYTF	TGTGCCAGCAGCGGGGGACAGCGAAACTATGGCTACACCTTC
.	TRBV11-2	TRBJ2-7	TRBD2	CASSPFSGRSSYEQYF	TGTGCCAGCAGCCCATTTAGCGGGAGGTCCTCCTACGAGCAGTACTTC
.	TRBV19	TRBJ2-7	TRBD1	CASRDRGSYEQYF	TGTGCCAGTAGAGACAGGGGCTCGTACGAGCAGTACTTC
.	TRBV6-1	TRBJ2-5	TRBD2	CASSERRGASETQYF	TGTGCCAGCAGTGAAAGGCGGGGGGCCTCGGAGACCCAGTACTTC
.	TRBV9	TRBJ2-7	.	CASSVVDVTYEQYF	TGTGCCAGCAGCGTAGTAGACGTCACTTACGAGCAGTACTTC
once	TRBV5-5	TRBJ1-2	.	CASSLLTGTLINYTF	TGTGCCAGCAGCCTCCTAACAGGGACGCTTATCAACTACACCTTC
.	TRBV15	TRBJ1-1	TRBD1	CATSRDFGQGANTEAFF	TGTGCCACCAGCAGAGATTTCGGACAGGGGGCGAACACTGAAGCTTTCTTT
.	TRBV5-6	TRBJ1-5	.	CASSLNLHQPQHF	TGTGCCAGCAGCTTAAACCTCCATCAGCCCCAGCATTTT
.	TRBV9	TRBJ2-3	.	CASSAQGATDTQYF	TGTGCCAGCAGCGCCCAGGGTGCAACAGATACGCAGTATTTT
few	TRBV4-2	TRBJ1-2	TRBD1	CASSPTGTGLIENYGYTF	TGTGCCAGCAGCCCCACCGGGACAGGGCTCATCGAAAACTATGGCTACACCTTC
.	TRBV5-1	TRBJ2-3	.	CASSLAWPTDTQYF	TGCGCCAGCAGCTTGGCCTGGCCCACAGATACGCAGTATTTT
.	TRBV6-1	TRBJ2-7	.	CASNGERGEQYF	TGTGCCAGCAACGGAGAGAGGGGTGAGCAGTACTTC
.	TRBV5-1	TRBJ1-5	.	CASSIQGNQPQHF	TGCGCCAGCAGTATACAGGGAAATCAGCCCCAGCATTTT
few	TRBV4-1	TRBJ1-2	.	CASSQESVTYGYTF	TGCGCCAGCAGCCAAGAGTCAGTAACTTATGGCTACACCTTC
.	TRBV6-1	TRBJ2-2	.	CASRPGDAITGELFF	TGTGCCAGCAGGCCAGGGGATGCGATCACCGGGGAGCTGTTTTTT
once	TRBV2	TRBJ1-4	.	CASSVSGFGEKLFF	TGTGCCAGCAGTGTGTCGGGCTTCGGTGAAAAACTGTTTTTT
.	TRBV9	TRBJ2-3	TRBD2	CASSVVLAGAADTQYF	TGTGCCAGCAGCGTTGTCCTAGCGGGAGCGGCAGATACGCAGTATTTT
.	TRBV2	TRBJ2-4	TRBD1	CASSEAQGVWGVDIQYF	TGTGCCAGCAGTGAGGCCCAGGGGGTATGGGGTGTGGACATTCAGTACTTC
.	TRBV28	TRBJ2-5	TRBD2	CASSLWGTSGSQETQYF	TGTGCCAGCAGTTTATGGGGGACTAGCGGGAGCCAAGAGACCCAGTACTTC
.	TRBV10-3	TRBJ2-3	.	CAISDGPVDTQYF	TGTGCCATCAGTGACGGGCCTGTGGATACGCAGTATTTT
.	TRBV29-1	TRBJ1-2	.	CSVVGTGSGYGYTF	TGCAGCGTTGTCGGCACGGGGTCGGGCTATGGCTACACCTTC
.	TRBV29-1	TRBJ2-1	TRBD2	CSVVGSGRRDEQFF	TGCAGCGTTGTTGGAAGCGGGAGGAGGGATGAGCAGTTCTTC
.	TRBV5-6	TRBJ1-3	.	CASSLGQGDALNTIYF	TGTGCCAGCAGCTTGGGTCAGGGTGACGCTCTAAACACCATATATTTT
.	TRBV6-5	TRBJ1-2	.	CASSRQVPYGYTF	TGTGCCAGCAGTCGACAGGTCCCCTATGGCTACACCTTC
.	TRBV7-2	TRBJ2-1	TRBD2	CASSPLAGPSSYNEQFF	TGTGCCAGCAGCCCGTTAGCGGGTCCGAGCTCCTACAATGAGCAGTTCTTC
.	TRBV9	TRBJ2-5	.	CASSVGPGTQETQYF	TGTGCCAGCAGCGTAGGCCCCGGGACTCAAGAGACCCAGTACTTC
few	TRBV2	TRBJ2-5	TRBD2	CASSDGSGGTQYF	TGTGCCAGCAGTGATGGTAGCGGGGGGACCCAGTACTTC